This paragraph reports one TCR beta chain. Data came from immunoSEQ multiplex PCR; TCRdb stores just in-frame clones and leaves some out. Among some 170,000 clones listed, just under 90% were seen once. V dropped 4 bases and J dropped 4; count of bases not matched to a gene: 9. Germline CDR1 SGDLS, CDR2 YYNGEE. The CDR3 spans 16 residues. The source of the sample is a study of cytomegalovirus exposure and HLA in healthy donors. At the level of the study: The approximately 130 validation repertoires were reported in a later analysis to have been generated on the same platform as the roughly 680 first-cohort repertoires.

The V gene is TRBV9, the J gene TRBJ2-7, with TRBD1 matching over 12 bases. This receptor was obtained from a woman in her 30s in good health and CMV-seronegative. The sample consisted of PBMCs. The CDR3: CASSPWMGQGAYEQYF. The CDR3 DNA follows: TGTGCCAGCAGCCCCTGGATGGGACAGGGGGCTTACGAGCAGTACTTC.